One sample yielded the 5 T cell receptor beta chains listed below, sequenced in a study of cytomegalovirus exposure and HLA in healthy donors. Vbeta (60) and Jbeta (13) primers were used in the PCR. The data were produced by immunoSEQ multiplex PCR, yet TCRdb's version contains in-frame clones alone and is incomplete. Among 160,000 or so clones, around 80% were seen once, and the ten largest hold approximately 2%. The sequenced sample consisted of PBMCs. These receptors came from a man in his forties in good health and CMV-seronegative.

This chain joins TRBV27 and TRBJ1-5; D not certain. Trimming removed 3 bases at V and 2 bases at J, with 8 bases between. CDR3 length: 14 residues. In germline, CDR1 is MNHEY, CDR2 SMNVEV (reference sequence). CDR3 DNA sequence: TGTGCCAGCAGTTTTAGAGGGCGCAATCAGCCCCAGCATTTT. Protein: CASSFRGRNQPQHF.

The rearrangement joins TRBV28 to TRBJ2-7; 8 nucleotides line up with TRBD2. CDR1 is MDHEN and CDR2 is SYDVKM in the germline V gene. V was pared by 5 bases and J by 6 bases, with 12 bases of the junction left unmatched. CDR3 size: 15 residues. CDR3 protein: CASSKGPAGALEQYF. CDR3 DNA sequence: TGTGCCAGCAGTAAGGGACCAGCGGGAGCACTCGAGCAGTACTTC. The full variable domain, in which reference TRBV28 and TRBJ2-7 provide the parts outside the CDR3, is DVKVTQSSRYLVKRTGEKVFLECVQDMDHENMFWYRQDPGLGLRLIYFSYDVKMKEKGDIPEGYSVSREKKERFSLILESASTNQTSMYLCASSKGPAGALEQYFGPGTRLTVT.

The chain joins TRBV4-2 to TRBJ2-1, with 7 bases identical to TRBD2. Germline-derived CDR1 and CDR2 are LGHNA and YNFKEQ. J gave up 3 bases and V 0 bases, and 2 bases lay outside the gene matches. CDR3 length: 15 amino acids. CDR3 nucleotides: TGTGCCAGCAGCCAAGAAGGGGAGGGCTACAATGAGCAGTTCTTC. Amino acids: CASSQEGEGYNEQFF.

This clone was detected only once. The chain uses TRBV28 and TRBJ1-4; TRBD1 agrees at 7 bases. The CDR3 runs to 15 residues. V shed 1 base and J 5 bases; nucleotides not matched to a gene: 4. Germline values: CDR1 MDHEN, CDR2 SYDVKM. The CDR3 nucleotides read TGTGCCAGCAGTTTATTCCAGGGGGGCAATGAAAAACTGTTTTTT. Translation: CASSLFQGGNEKLFF.

The chain couples TRBV5-1 to TRBJ1-1; TRBD1 might be the D (5 bases). Germline V gene data show CDR1 as SGHRS and CDR2 as YFSETQ. This CDR3 has 12 residues. V was clipped by 4 bases and J by 8 bases, with 12 bases between them. CDR3 sequence (DNA): TGCGCCAGCAGCAGGGAGGGGACGGAAGCTTTCTTT. Translated: CASSREGTEAFF.